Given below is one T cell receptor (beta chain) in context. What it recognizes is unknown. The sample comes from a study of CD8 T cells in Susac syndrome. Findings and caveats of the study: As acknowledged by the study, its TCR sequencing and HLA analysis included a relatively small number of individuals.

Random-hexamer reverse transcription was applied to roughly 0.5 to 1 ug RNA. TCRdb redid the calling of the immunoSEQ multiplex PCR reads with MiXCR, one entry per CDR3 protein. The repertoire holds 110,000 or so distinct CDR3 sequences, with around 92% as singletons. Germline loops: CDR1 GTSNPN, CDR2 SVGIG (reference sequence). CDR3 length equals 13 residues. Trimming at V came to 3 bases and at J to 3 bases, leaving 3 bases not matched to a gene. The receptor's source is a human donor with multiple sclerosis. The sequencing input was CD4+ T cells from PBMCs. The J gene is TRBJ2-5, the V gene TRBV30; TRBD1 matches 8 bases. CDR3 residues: CAWSQGAEETQYF. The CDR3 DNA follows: TGTGCCTGGAGCCAGGGGGCGGAAGAGACCCAGTACTTC. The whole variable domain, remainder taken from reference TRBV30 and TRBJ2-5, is SQTIHQWPATLVQPVGSPLSLECTVEGTSNPNLYWYRQAAGRGLQLLFYSVGIGQISSEVPQNLSASRPQDRQFILSSKKLLLSDSGFYLCAWSQGAEETQYFGPGTRLLVL.